The clone carrying this T cell receptor beta chain was detected ten times or more. Its target is unknown. This sample was taken from a study of T cells after yellow fever vaccination. Findings and caveats of the study: A limited proportion of clonotypes was detected within both the CD4 and CD8 compartments. Reappearance after the booster was seen for most primary-vaccination clones, at 95% to 98% CD4 and around 90% CD8. Contaminants from the bulk population, in the form of abundant clonotypes, could be found in FACS-sorted repertoires.

TCRdb re-analysed the 5' RACE reads in MiXCR, keeping a single row per CDR3 protein. The profile shows hundreds of thousands of distinct CDR3 sequences, 3% to 4.5% of them singletons. The CDR3 covers 15 residues. Germline CDR1 is SGHRS and CDR2 is YFSETQ. Trimming took 4 bases from V and 5 from J, leaving 18 bases between them. This receptor was taken from a man aged 18 to 30 who received the YFV17D yellow fever vaccine. The sequencing here drew on PBMCs, taken on the day of the yellow fever booster vaccination. This chain joins TRBV5-1 and TRBJ2-5; TRBD2 is a possible D gene (5 bases). CDR3: CASSISVGGGETQYF. DNA for the CDR3: TGCGCCAGCAGCATTAGCGTCGGAGGTGGGGAGACCCAGTACTTC.